This entry describes one TCR beta chain. Its specificity is not known. The data derive from a study of CD8 T cells in ankylosing spondylitis. Each TCR beta library was made by quantitative 5'-RACE that incorporated molecular barcodes. TCRdb independently ran MiXCR on the 5' RACE reads; one entry per CDR3 protein. The data hold over 700,000 distinct CDR3 sequences, with 15% to 20% observed a single time. The trim removed 4 bases at V and 2 bases at J, leaving 5 bases unmatched. Germline values: CDR1 KGHSH, CDR2 LQKENI. The CDR3 totals 15 residues. Study findings and constraints: Some motif variants had been reported before (in reactive arthritis synovial fluid and blood). It appeared that ankylosing spondylitis blood was characterized by a TCR beta motif of several highly homologous variants. Matched synovial fluid from ankylosing spondylitis patients was reported to be enriched for disease-linked clones.

The TCR was taken from a male donor with ankylosing spondylitis. The chain uses TRBV18 and TRBJ1-1; 9 nucleotides match TRBD1. Sequences were obtained from blood, either unsorted or a sorted T cell fraction (not recorded which). CDR3 coding DNA: TGTGCCAGCTCACTCTCGGACAGGGGCAACACTGAAGCTTTCTTT. Protein: CASSLSDRGNTEAFF.